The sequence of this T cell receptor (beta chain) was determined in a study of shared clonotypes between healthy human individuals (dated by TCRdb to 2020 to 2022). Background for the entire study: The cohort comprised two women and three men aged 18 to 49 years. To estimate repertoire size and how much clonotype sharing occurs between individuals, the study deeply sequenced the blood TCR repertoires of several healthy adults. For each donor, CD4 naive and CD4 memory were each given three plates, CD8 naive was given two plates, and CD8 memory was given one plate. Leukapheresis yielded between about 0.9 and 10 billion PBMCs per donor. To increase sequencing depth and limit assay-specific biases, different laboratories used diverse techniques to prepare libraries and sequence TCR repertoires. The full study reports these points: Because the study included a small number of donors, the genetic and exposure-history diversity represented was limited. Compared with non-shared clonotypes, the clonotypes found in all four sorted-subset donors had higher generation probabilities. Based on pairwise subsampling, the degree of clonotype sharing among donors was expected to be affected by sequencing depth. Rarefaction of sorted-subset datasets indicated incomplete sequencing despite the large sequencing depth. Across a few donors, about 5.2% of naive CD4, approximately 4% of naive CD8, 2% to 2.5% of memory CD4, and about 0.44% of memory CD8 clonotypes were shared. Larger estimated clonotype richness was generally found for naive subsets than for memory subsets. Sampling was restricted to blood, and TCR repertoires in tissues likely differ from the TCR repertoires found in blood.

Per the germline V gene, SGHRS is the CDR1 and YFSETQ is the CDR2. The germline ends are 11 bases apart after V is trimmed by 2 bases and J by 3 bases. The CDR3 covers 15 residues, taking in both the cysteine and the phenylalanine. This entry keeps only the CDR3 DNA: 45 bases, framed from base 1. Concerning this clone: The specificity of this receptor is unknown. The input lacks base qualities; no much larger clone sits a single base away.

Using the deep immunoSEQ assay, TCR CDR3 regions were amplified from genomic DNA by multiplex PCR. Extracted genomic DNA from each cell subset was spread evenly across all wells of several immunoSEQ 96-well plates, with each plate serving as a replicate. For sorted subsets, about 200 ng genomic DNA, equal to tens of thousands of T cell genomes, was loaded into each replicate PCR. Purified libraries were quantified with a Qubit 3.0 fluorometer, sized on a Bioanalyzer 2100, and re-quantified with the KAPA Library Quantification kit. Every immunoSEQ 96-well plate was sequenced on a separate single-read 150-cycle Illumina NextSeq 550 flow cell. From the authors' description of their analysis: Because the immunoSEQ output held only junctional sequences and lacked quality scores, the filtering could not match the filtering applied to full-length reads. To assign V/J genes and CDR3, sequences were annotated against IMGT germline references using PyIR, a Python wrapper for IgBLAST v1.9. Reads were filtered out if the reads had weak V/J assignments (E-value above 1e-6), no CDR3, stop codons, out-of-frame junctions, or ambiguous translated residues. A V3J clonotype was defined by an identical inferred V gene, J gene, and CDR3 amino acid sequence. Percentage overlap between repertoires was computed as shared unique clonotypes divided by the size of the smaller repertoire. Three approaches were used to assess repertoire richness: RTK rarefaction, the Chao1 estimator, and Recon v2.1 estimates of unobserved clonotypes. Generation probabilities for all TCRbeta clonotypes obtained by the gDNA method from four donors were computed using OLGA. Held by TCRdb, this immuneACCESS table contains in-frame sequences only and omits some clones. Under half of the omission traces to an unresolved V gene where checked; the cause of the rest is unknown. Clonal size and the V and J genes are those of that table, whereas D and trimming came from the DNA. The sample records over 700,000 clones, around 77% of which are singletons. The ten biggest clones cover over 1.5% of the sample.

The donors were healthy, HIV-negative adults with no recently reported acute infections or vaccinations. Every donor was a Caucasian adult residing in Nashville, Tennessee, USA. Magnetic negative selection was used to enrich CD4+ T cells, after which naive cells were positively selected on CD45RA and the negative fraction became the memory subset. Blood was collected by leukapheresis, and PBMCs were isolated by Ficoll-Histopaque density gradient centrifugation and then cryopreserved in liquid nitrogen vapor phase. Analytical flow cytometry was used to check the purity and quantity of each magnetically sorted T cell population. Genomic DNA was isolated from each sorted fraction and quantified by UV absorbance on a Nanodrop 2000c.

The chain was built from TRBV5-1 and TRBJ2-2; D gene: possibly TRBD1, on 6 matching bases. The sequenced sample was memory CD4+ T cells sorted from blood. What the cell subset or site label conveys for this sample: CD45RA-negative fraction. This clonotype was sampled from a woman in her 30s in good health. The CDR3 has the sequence CASSLEGVHTGELFF. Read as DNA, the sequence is TGCGCCAGCAGCTTAGAGGGGGTGCACACCGGGGAGCTGTTTTTT.